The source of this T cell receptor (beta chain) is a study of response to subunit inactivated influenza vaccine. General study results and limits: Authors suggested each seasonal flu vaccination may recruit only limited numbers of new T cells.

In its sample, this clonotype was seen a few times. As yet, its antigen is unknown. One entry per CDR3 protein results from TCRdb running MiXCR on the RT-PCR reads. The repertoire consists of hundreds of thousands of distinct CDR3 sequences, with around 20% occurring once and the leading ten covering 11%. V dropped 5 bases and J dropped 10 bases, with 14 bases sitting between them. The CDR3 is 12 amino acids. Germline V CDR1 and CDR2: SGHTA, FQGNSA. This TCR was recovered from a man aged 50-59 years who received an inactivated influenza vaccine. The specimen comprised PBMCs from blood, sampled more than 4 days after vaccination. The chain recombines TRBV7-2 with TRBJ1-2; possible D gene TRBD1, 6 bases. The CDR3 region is CASSPQGFDYTF. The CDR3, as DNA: TGTGCCAGCAGCCCCCAGGGGTTCGACTACACCTTC.